This passage covers 24 T cell receptor beta chains from one sample sequenced in a study of CD8 T cells in Susac syndrome. With random hexamers, reverse transcription was performed on about 0.5 to 1 ug of RNA. Using its own MiXCR run on the immunoSEQ multiplex PCR reads, TCRdb lists one record per CDR3 protein. The sample has some 150,000 distinct CDR3 sequences; around 95% are singletons. The sequenced sample was CD8+ T cells from PBMCs. These receptors came from a human donor with multiple sclerosis.

The rearrangement links TRBV29-1 to TRBJ2-1; D not resolved. Looked up from germline, CDR1 is SQVTM and CDR2 is ANQGSEA. V was clipped by 5 bases and J by 8 bases, with 10 bases between them. The CDR3 is 11 residues long. The CDR3 DNA reads as TGCAGCGTTATTATCATCGATGAGCAGTTCTTC. Translation: CSVIIIDEQFF.

The genes are TRBV28 and TRBJ2-7, with 9 nucleotides matching TRBD1. The V gene end was trimmed by 4 bases and the J gene end by 4 bases; junction bases not matched to a gene: 8. Germline CDR1 reads MDHEN; CDR2 reads SYDVKM. The CDR3 is 15 residues long. The CDR3 coding sequence is TGTGCCAGCAGTTCCCCGGGACAGGGAAGTTACGAGCAGTACTTC. Its translation is CASSSPGQGSYEQYF.

This chain connects TRBV9 to TRBJ1-2; D gene uncertain. This CDR3 contains 15 residues. The germline gives CDR1 SGDLS, CDR2 YYNGEE. V lost 6 bases to trimming and J lost 0 bases, with 15 bases between them. This CDR3 is CASTAATTPNYGYTF. For the CDR3, the DNA is TGTGCCAGCACCGCAGCAACTACCCCTAACTATGGCTACACCTTC.

This chain connects TRBV7-3 to TRBJ2-1; D is tentatively TRBD1 or TRBD2 (5 bases each). Germline V lookup: CDR1 SGHTA, CDR2 FQGTGA. Deletions cut 1 base from V and 7 bases from J, with 14 bases between. The CDR3 contains 15 residues. As DNA, the CDR3 is TGTGCCAGCAGCTTAATCCGAAGGGGACGTAATGAGCAGTTCTTC. Encoded protein: CASSLIRRGRNEQFF.

The gene calls are TRBV20-1 and TRBJ2-7; 12 nucleotides agree with TRBD1. The CDR3 is 20 amino acids. CDR1 and CDR2 from the germline V gene are DFQATT and SNEGSKA (reference sequence). Losses at the gene ends were 4 bases for V and 2 bases for J; bases not matched to a gene: 21. CDR3: CSANNRGLGQGAPEAYEQYF. The CDR3 DNA reads as TGCAGTGCTAACAATAGGGGCCTGGGACAGGGGGCGCCAGAAGCCTACGAGCAGTACTTC.

This chain links TRBV4-3 with TRBJ2-1, with 15 bases identical to TRBD2. The CDR3 consists of 20 residues. With V trimmed by 2 bases and J by 5 bases, 13 bases remained unmatched. The germline V gene has CDR1 LGHNA and CDR2 YSLEER. This CDR3 is CASSQREGLAGGRPNNEQFF. The DNA for the CDR3 is TGCGCCAGCAGCCAAAGAGAGGGACTAGCGGGGGGCCGCCCAAACAATGAGCAGTTCTTC.

In nucleotides, the CDR3 is TGTGCCAGCGTAAGGGGGAGAGAAAACACTGAAGCTTTCTTT. This encodes CASVRGRENTEAFF. The chain couples TRBV2 to TRBJ1-1; a weak D match, TRBD1 (6 bases). The CDR3 is 14 amino acids. The V gene's germline CDR1 is SNHLY and CDR2 FYNNEI. Trimming cost V 8 bases and J 2 bases, with 15 bases left between them.

This clonotype was found once. V and J are TRBV9 and TRBJ2-1, with D hard to call. V was shortened by 4 bases and J by 9 bases, with 11 bases between the two germline ends. Germline V CDR1 and CDR2: SGDLS, YYNGEE. CDR3 length: 12 amino acids. CDR3 sequence: CASSPRDVEQFF. The CDR3 bases are TGTGCCAGCAGCCCAAGGGATGTTGAGCAGTTCTTC.

The sample holds one count of this clonotype. The chain combines TRBV30 with TRBJ1-2, with 8 bases fitting TRBD1. The V and J ends lost 3 bases and 7 bases, in that order; junction bases with no gene match: 4. Germline lookup yields CDR1 GTSNPN and CDR2 SVGIG (reference sequence). The CDR3 extends over 12 amino acids. The DNA of the CDR3 is TGTGCCTGGAGGCAGGGGGCGCTTGGCTACACCTTC. Translation: CAWRQGALGYTF.

The chain carries TRBV3-1 and TRBJ2-5; 10 positions agree with TRBD2. V lost 1 base to trimming and J lost 6 bases; unmatched junction nucleotides: 11. CDR1 is LGHDT, CDR2 YNNKEL, per germline (reference sequence). The CDR3 is 17 amino acids. The CDR3 coding sequence is TGTGCCAGCAGCCAAGCCAGCGGGGGGGCACTGGGTAAGACCCAGTACTTC. This codes for CASSQASGGALGKTQYF.

The genes are TRBV7-2 and TRBJ2-3, with a weak D call TRBD2 (6 bases). Germline V lookup: CDR1 SGHTA, CDR2 FQGNSA. The ends were cut back, 0 bases at V and 2 bases at J, with 9 bases in the middle. CDR3 length equals 15 residues. Here the CDR3 DNA reads TGTGCCAGCAGCTTAGCGCCTAGCGACACAGATACGCAGTATTTT. It yields the protein CASSLAPSDTDTQYF.

The chain is built from TRBV20-1 and TRBJ1-1; 7 bases align to TRBD1. The CDR3 is 14 amino acids. V gave up 7 bases and J gave up 6 bases; unmatched junction bases: 14. Germline V gene sequence: CDR1 DFQATT, CDR2 SNEGSKA (reference sequence). The CDR3, as DNA: TGCAGTGTTATGACAGGGAGGCAGGGCGCTGAAGCTTTCTTT. Amino acids: CSVMTGRQGAEAFF.

V gene TRBV3-1 combines with J gene TRBJ2-6; the D is unclear. The CDR3 length is 20 residues. Trimming stripped 0 bases from V and 4 bases from J, with 22 bases between. The germline V gene encodes CDR1 LGHDT and CDR2 YNNKEL (reference sequence). In DNA form, the CDR3 reads TGTGCCAGCAGCCAAGACTCCACCCCATTGCTTTCTTCCGGGGCCAACGTCCTGACTTTC. Translating gives CASSQDSTPLLSSGANVLTF.

This clonotype was seen a single time. The V and J genes are TRBV9 and TRBJ2-3, with D hard to call. The germline V and J ends were trimmed by 0 bases and 6 bases, with 8 bases remaining between them. This CDR3 is 13 amino acids long. The germline CDR1 and CDR2 sequences are SGDLS and YYNGEE. The CDR3, as DNA: TGTGCCAGCAGCGTAGGTGCTTCGGATACGCAGTATTTT. Residues: CASSVGASDTQYF.

The rearrangement links TRBV18 to TRBJ2-6; the match to TRBD1 covers 8 bases. With V trimmed by 2 bases and J by 0 bases, 6 bases remained unmatched. The CDR3 contains 18 residues. Germline loops: CDR1 KGHSH, CDR2 LQKENI. Here the CDR3 DNA reads TGTGCCAGCTCACCATCCAGGGGGCACAACTCTGGGGCCAACGTCCTGACTTTC. Its translation is CASSPSRGHNSGANVLTF.

The V call is TRBV3-1, the J call TRBJ2-5, with a weak D call TRBD1 (5 bases). Germline V gives CDR1 LGHDT, CDR2 YNNKEL (reference sequence). This CDR3 has 16 residues. Trimming stripped 0 bases from V and 1 base from J, with 12 bases between. The CDR3: CASSQDLRQLQETQYF. CDR3 nucleotide sequence: TGTGCCAGCAGCCAAGATCTAAGACAGCTCCAAGAGACCCAGTACTTC.

This chain connects TRBV7-6 to TRBJ1-2; D gene unclear. Germline V CDR1 and CDR2: SGHVS, FNYEAQ. The CDR3 consists of 15 residues. The germline V and J ends were trimmed by 1 base and 6 bases, with 15 bases remaining between them. CDR3 region: CASSLGLGQRDGYTF. CDR3 nucleotides: TGTGCCAGCAGCTTAGGCTTGGGTCAGAGGGATGGCTACACCTTC.

V gene TRBV9 combines with J gene TRBJ1-6; no definite D call. The CDR3 is 15 amino acids. CDR1 and CDR2 from the germline V gene are SGDLS and YYNGEE. Trimming stripped 4 bases from V and 6 bases from J, with 14 bases between. This chain's CDR3 is CASSLRGSFNSPLHF. The CDR3 DNA follows: TGTGCCAGCAGCCTTCGAGGCAGCTTTAATTCACCCCTCCACTTT. The whole variable domain, filled in from reference TRBV9 and TRBJ1-6, reads DSGVTQTPKHLITATGQRVTLRCSPRSGDLSVYWYQQSLDQGLQFLIQYYNGEERAKGNILERFSAQQFPDLHSELNLSSLELGDSALYFCASSLRGSFNSPLHFGNGTRLTVT.

The chain is built from TRBV5-6 and TRBJ2-7; D may be TRBD1 or TRBD2 (6 bases each). The CDR3 runs 16 residues. CDR1 and CDR2 from the germline V gene are SGHDT and YYEEEE. V was pared by 4 bases and J by 7 bases, with 24 bases between. The CDR3 DNA sequence: TGTGCCAGCAGCGTAGGGTCGGGGGCTCGTCAGAAGGAGCAGTACTTC. Translation: CASSVGSGARQKEQYF. Together with reference TRBV5-6 and TRBJ2-7, the CDR3 gives the full variable domain: DAGVTQSPTHLIKTRGQQVTLRCSPKSGHDTVSWYQQALGQGPQFIFQYYEEEERQRGNFPDRFSGHQFPNYSSELNVNALLLGDSALYLCASSVGSGARQKEQYFGPGTRLTVT.

CDR3 amino acids: CASSHSPTGTMTYEQYF. The CDR3 DNA is TGTGCCAGCAGCCACAGCCCTACAGGGACAATGACCTACGAGCAGTACTTC. This sequence joins TRBV3-1 and TRBJ2-7, with D possibly matching TRBD1 (6 bases). Germline assignment: CDR1 LGHDT and CDR2 YNNKEL (reference sequence). The CDR3 has 17 amino acids. V was pared by 3 bases and J by 2 bases, with 20 bases between.

The chain has TRBV6-2 or TRBV6-3 and TRBJ2-7; D is undetermined. The CDR3 is made up of 12 amino acids. Trimming stripped 4 bases from V and 3 bases from J, with 7 bases between. Germline CDR1 and CDR2: MNHEY and SVGEGT. The CDR3 bases are TGTGCCAGCAGTTTCAACGGCTACGAGCAGTACTTC. Translating it yields CASSFNGYEQYF.

This sequence joins TRBV7-9 and TRBJ2-1; D gene ambiguous. Germline CDR1 and CDR2: SEHNR and FQNEAQ (reference sequence). Trimming stripped 1 base from V and 12 bases from J, with 7 bases between. The CDR3 length is 11 residues. The DNA of the CDR3 is TGTGCCAGCAGCTTAGACCTAGGGCAGTTCTTC. Translating it yields CASSLDLGQFF.

This chain joins TRBV7-9 and TRBJ1-5; TRBD1 might be the D (5 bases). Per germline, CDR1 SEHNR and CDR2 FQNEAQ (reference sequence). CDR3 length equals 15 residues. V was pared by 4 bases and J by 3 bases, with 13 bases between. The CDR3 coding sequence is TGTGCCAGCAGCTCCGATCCGGGGCTCAATCAGCCCCAGCATTTT. It encodes CASSSDPGLNQPQHF.

The rearrangement joins TRBV9 to TRBJ2-2, with D hard to call. CDR3 length: 14 amino acids. Germline V lookup: CDR1 SGDLS, CDR2 YYNGEE. V lost 0 bases, J lost 1 base, and 4 bases lay in between. For the CDR3, the DNA is TGTGCCAGCAGCGTAGAGATGAACACCGGGGAGCTGTTTTTT. This encodes CASSVEMNTGELFF. Full variable domain (missing parts from reference TRBV9 and TRBJ2-2): DSGVTQTPKHLITATGQRVTLRCSPRSGDLSVYWYQQSLDQGLQFLIQYYNGEERAKGNILERFSAQQFPDLHSELNLSSLELGDSALYFCASSVEMNTGELFFGEGSRLTVL.